Listed here are 9 T cell receptor beta chains from one sample, sequenced in a study of T cell responses to AZD1222 COVID-19 vaccine. TCRdb's copy holds only in-frame clones and misses some; the assay was immunoSEQ multiplex PCR. The sample consists of about 96,000 clones, approximately 87% of them appearing once. Material: peripheral blood, obtained on day 0 of AZD1222 vaccination. The source is an adult in good health.

The chain joins TRBV10-1 to TRBJ1-1; 7 bases map to TRBD1. This CDR3 has 16 residues. V lost 2 bases, J lost 0 bases, and 6 bases stayed unmatched. Germline CDR1 reads WNHNN; CDR2 reads SYGVQD (reference sequence). The CDR3 region is CASSEPGDSMNTEAFF. The CDR3, as DNA: TGCGCCAGCAGTGAGCCGGGGGACAGTATGAACACTGAAGCTTTCTTT.

This rearrangement joins TRBV7-3 to TRBJ2-3, with TRBD1 matching 9 bases. CDR3 length equals 16 residues. Losses at the gene ends were 5 bases for V and 2 bases for J; bases not matched to a gene: 8. In germline, CDR1 is SGHTA, CDR2 FQGTGA. This CDR3 reads CASSARQGGDTDTQYF. The CDR3 nucleotides are TGTGCCAGCAGCGCAAGACAGGGGGGCGACACAGATACGCAGTATTTT. The whole variable domain, remainder taken from reference TRBV7-3 and TRBJ2-3, is GAGVSQTPSNKVTEKGKYVELRCDPISGHTALYWYRQSLGQGPEFLIYFQGTGAADDSGLPNDRFFAVRPEGSVSTLKIQRTERGDSAVYLCASSARQGGDTDTQYFGPGTRLTVL.

The V and J genes are TRBV25-1 and TRBJ2-1, with D possibly being TRBD1 (5 bases). Germline V gene data show CDR1 as MGHDK and CDR2 as SYGVNS. Trimming removed 6 bases at V and 4 bases at J, with 10 bases between. CDR3 size: 13 residues. The CDR3 loop reads CASRDTTYNEQFF. CDR3 nucleotide sequence: TGTGCCAGCAGGGACACCACATACAATGAGCAGTTCTTC.

The rearrangement links TRBV30 to TRBJ1-1; 7 bases fit TRBD1. The CDR3 length is 15 residues. Germline CDR1 is GTSNPN and CDR2 is SVGIG (reference sequence). The V segment lost 0 bases and the J segment 0 bases; nucleotides outside the gene matches: 4. CDR3 in amino acids: CAWSVGGGLNTEAFF. The CDR3 DNA sequence: TGTGCCTGGAGTGTTGGAGGGGGCTTGAACACTGAAGCTTTCTTT.

The rearrangement links TRBV5-4 to TRBJ2-2, with 8 bases matching TRBD2. This CDR3 comprises 16 residues. Trimming cost V 3 bases and J 7 bases; bases outside gene matches: 11. CDR1 is SGHNT and CDR2 is YYREEE in the germline V gene (reference sequence). The CDR3, as DNA: TGTGCCAGCAGCTCGACTCAGCGGGGGCGGGGCGGGGAGCTGTTTTTT. Residues: CASSSTQRGRGGELFF.

V gene TRBV9 combines with J gene TRBJ2-1; 8 bases map to TRBD2. The V gene's germline CDR1 is SGDLS and CDR2 YYNGEE. Unmatched junction bases numbered 23, after V lost 4 bases and J lost 5 bases. The CDR3 is 20 amino acids. The CDR3 here is CASSPSASEGRGGGNNEQFF. The CDR3 DNA reads as TGTGCCAGCAGCCCCAGTGCCAGTGAGGGACGGGGGGGAGGCAACAATGAGCAGTTCTTC. Full variable domain (missing parts from reference TRBV9 and TRBJ2-1): DSGVTQTPKHLITATGQRVTLRCSPRSGDLSVYWYQQSLDQGLQFLIQYYNGEERAKGNILERFSAQQFPDLHSELNLSSLELGDSALYFCASSPSASEGRGGGNNEQFFGPGTRLTVL.

The rearrangement joins TRBV28 to TRBJ1-5; 9 positions agree with TRBD1. The CDR3 is made up of 14 amino acids. With V trimmed by 6 bases and J by 9 bases, 9 bases remained unmatched. Germline V gene sequence: CDR1 MDHEN, CDR2 SYDVKM. DNA of the CDR3: TGTGCCAGCAGACCAGGGACAGGGAGGCGGCCCCAGCATTTT. The encoded protein is CASRPGTGRRPQHF.

This chain connects TRBV28 to TRBJ2-6, with 7 bases identical to TRBD2. J gave up 4 bases and V 6 bases, and 9 bases lay outside the gene matches. Germline CDR1 is MDHEN and CDR2 is SYDVKM. This CDR3 is 16 amino acids long. The CDR3: CASSPQRDHGANVLTF. The CDR3, as DNA: TGTGCCAGCAGCCCCCAGCGGGATCACGGGGCCAACGTCCTGACTTTC.

This clone was seen a handful of times. The V gene is TRBV6-2 or TRBV6-3, the J gene TRBJ2-1; perhaps TRBD1 as D (5 bases). The CDR3 runs to 13 residues. The germline V gene has CDR1 MNHEY and CDR2 SVGEGT. Trimming shortened V by 4 bases and J by 7 bases, and 11 bases separated the two germline ends. For the CDR3, the DNA is TGTGCCAGCAGTTTGCAGGGTTTGAATGAGCAGTTCTTC. Its translation: CASSLQGLNEQFF.